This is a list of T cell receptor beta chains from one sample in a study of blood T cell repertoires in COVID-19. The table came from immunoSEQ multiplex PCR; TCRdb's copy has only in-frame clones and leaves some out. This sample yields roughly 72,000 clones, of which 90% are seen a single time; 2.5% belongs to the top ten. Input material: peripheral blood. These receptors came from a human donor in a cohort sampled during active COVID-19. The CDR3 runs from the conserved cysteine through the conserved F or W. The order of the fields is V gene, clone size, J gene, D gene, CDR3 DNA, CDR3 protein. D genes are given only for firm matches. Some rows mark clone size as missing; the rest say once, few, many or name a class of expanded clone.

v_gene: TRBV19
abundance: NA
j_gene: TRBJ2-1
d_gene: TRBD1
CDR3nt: TGTGCCAGTAAAACAGGGACAGGGTACAATGAGCAGTTCTTC
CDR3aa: CASKTGTGYNEQFF

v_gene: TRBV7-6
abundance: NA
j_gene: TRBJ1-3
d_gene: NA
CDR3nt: TGTGCCAGCAGCAATAAATTAGCGAGCTCTGGAAACACCATATATTTT
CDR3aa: CASSNKLASSGNTIYF

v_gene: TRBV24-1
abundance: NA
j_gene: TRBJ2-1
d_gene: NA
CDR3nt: TGTGCCACCAGTGAGGTAGGAAGGGGGAATGAGCAGTTCTTC
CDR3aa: CATSEVGRGNEQFF

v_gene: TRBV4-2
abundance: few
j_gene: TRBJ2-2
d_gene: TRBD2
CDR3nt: TGTGCCAGCAGCTCACCTACTAGCGGGATGGGCGGGGAGCTGTTTTTT
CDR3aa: CASSSPTSGMGGELFF

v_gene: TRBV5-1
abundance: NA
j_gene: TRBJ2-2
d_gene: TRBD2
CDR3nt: TGCGCCAGCAGCTTGAGAGGGGGGACTAGCGGAACATCCGGAAACACCGGGGAGCTGTTTTTT
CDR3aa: CASSLRGGTSGTSGNTGELFF

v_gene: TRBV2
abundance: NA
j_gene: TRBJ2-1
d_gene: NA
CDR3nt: TGTGCCAGCACACATCGCTCCTACAATGAGCAGTTCTTC
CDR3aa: CASTHRSYNEQFF

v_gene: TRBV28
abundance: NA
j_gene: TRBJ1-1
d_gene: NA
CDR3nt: TGTGCCAGCACCCTACAGGGTTTCACATCTGAAGCTTTCTTT
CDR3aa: CASTLQGFTSEAFF

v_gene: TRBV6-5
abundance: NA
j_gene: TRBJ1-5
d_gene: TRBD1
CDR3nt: TGTGCCAGCAGTACGGGACAGGGAAACAATCAGCCCCAGCATTTT
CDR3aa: CASSTGQGNNQPQHF

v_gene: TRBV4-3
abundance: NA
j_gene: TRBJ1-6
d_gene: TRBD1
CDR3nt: TGCGCCAGCAGCCAAGCTCGAGACAGGGGGTTTTCACCCCTCCACTTT
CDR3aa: CASSQARDRGFSPLHF

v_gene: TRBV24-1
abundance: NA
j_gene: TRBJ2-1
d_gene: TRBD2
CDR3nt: TGTGCCACCGCGCGGGGGGCCTCCTACAATGAGCAGTTCTTC
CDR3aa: CATARGASYNEQFF

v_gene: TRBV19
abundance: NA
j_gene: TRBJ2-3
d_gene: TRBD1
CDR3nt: TGTGCCAGTAGTACCGGGACAGGGGCCACAGATACGCAGTATTTT
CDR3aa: CASSTGTGATDTQYF

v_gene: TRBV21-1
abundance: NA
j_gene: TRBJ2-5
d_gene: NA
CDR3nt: TGTGCCAGCAGAGCGGGGGGGCTCCAAGAGACCCAGTACTTC
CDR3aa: CASRAGGLQETQYF

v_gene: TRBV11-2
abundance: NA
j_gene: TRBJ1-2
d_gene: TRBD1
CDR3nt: TGTGCCAGCAGCTACGGACAGGTGGACGGCTACACCTTC
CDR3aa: CASSYGQVDGYTF

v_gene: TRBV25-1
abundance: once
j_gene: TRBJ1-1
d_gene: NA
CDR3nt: TGTGCCAGCAGTGAATGGGCCGGGGGAGGTGGGACTGAAGCTTTCTTT
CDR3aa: CASSEWAGGGGTEAFF

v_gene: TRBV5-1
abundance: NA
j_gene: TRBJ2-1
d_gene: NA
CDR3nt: TGCGCCAGCAGCTTCGGACAGCTCTACAATGAGCAGTTCTTC
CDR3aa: CASSFGQLYNEQFF

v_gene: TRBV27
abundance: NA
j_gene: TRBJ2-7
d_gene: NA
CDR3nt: TGTGCCAGCAGTTTAGGGCTAGCGACCTACGAGCAGTACTTC
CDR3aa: CASSLGLATYEQYF

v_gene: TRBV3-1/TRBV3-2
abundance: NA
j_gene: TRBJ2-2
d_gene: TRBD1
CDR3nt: TGTGCCACCCGGACAGGGTCGGACGGGGAGCTGTTTTTT
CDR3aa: CATRTGSDGELFF

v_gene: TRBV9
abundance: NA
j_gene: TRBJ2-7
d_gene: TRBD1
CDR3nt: TGTGCCAGCAGCGGACGACAGGGAGACGAGCAGTACTTC
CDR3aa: CASSGRQGDEQYF

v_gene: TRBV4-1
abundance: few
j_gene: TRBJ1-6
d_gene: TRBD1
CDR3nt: TGCGCCAGCAGCCCACAGGGACAGGGGTCTTCACCCCTCCACTTT
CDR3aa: CASSPQGQGSSPLHF

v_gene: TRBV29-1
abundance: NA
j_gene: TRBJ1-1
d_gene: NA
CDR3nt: TGCAGCGTTGAGAGAAGGGGGAACACTGAAGCTTTCTTT
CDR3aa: CSVERRGNTEAFF

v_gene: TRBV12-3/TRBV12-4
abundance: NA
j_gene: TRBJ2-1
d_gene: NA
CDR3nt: TGTGCCAGCAGCCCCTTGGCCGAGCAGTTCTTC
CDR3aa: CASSPLAEQFF

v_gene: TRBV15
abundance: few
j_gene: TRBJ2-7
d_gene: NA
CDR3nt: TGTGCCACCAGCAGAGGGCTAGCGAGCCTATCACCCTACGAGCAGTACTTC
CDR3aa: CATSRGLASLSPYEQYF

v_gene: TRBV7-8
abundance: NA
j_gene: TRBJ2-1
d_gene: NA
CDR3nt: TGTGCCAGCAGCTCCCCGGGGTTAGCTAGCTCCTACAATGAGCAGTTCTTC
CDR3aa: CASSSPGLASSYNEQFF

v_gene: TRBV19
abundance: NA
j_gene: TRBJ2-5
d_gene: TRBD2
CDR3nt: TGTGCCAGTAGTATCCAAGCGGGAGGGATACAAGAGACCCAGTACTTC
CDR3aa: CASSIQAGGIQETQYF

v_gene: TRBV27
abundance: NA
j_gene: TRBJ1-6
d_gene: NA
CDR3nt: TGTGCCAGCAGGCAACACAATAATTCACCCCTCCACTTT
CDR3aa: CASRQHNNSPLHF

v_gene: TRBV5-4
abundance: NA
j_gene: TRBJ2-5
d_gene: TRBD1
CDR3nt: TGTGCCAGCAGCCCACAGGGACAGCAAGAGACCCAGTACTTC
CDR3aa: CASSPQGQQETQYF

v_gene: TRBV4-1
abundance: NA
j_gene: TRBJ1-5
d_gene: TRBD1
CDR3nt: TGCGCCAGCAGCCTCAGCCAGGGGGCCAATCAGCCCCAGCATTTT
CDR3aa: CASSLSQGANQPQHF

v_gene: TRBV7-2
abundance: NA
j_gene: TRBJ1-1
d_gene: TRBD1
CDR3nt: TGTGCCAGCAGCGGAGGGGGCCGAAACACTGAAGCTTTCTTT
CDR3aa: CASSGGGRNTEAFF

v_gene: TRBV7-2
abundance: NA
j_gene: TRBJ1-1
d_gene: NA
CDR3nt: TGTGCCAGCAGCTTAGTAGGGGCAGACACTGAAGCTTTCTTT
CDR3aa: CASSLVGADTEAFF

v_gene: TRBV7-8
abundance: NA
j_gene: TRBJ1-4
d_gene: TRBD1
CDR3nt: TGTGCCAGCAGCTTAGTACGACAGGGCCATGAAAAACTGTTTTTT
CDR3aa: CASSLVRQGHEKLFF

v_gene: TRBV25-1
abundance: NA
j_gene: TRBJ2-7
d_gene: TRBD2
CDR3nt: TGTGCCAGCAGCCCGCCCAAATCGGGGACTAGCGTTTACGAGCAGTACTTC
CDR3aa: CASSPPKSGTSVYEQYF

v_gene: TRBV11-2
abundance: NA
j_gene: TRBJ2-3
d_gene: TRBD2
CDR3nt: TGTGCCAGCAGCGACAGGACTAGCGGGGGAGGGGACACAGATACGCAGTATTTT
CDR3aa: CASSDRTSGGGDTDTQYF

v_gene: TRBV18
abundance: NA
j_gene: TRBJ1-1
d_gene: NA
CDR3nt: TGTGCCAGCTCACCAACGAGTAGCACTGAAGCTTTCTTT
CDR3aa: CASSPTSSTEAFF

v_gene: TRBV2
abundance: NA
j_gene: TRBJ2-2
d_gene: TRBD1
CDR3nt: TGTGCCAGCATGCGATCCGGGACAGGGAACACCGGGGAGCTGTTTTTT
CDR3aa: CASMRSGTGNTGELFF

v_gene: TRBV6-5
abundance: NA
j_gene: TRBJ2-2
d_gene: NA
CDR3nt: TGTGCCAGCAGTCAGGGTTACACCGGGGAGCTGTTTTTT
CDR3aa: CASSQGYTGELFF

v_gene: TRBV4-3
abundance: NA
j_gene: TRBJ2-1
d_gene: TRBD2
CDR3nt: TGCGCCAGCAGCGAACAGGCGGGAGGGCCCTACAATGAGCAGTTCTTC
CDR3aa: CASSEQAGGPYNEQFF

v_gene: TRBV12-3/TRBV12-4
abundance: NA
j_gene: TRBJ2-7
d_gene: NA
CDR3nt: TGTGCCAGCAGCCCGGGGGTTAGTCTTGAGCAGTACTTC
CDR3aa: CASSPGVSLEQYF

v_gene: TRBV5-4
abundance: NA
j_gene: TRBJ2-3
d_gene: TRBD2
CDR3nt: TGTGCCAGCAGCCGGATAGCGGGAGGACCAGATACGCAGTATTTT
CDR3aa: CASSRIAGGPDTQYF

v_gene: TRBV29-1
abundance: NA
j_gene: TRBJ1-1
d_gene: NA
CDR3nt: TGCAGCCTAGTGATGAACACTGAAGCTTTCTTT
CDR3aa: CSLVMNTEAFF

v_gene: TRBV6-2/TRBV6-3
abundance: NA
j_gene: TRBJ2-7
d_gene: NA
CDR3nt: TGTGCCAGCAGTTACCCGGTGATTACCTACGAGCAGTACTTC
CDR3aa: CASSYPVITYEQYF

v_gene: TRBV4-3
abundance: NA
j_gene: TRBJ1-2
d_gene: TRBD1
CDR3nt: TGCGCCAGCAGCCAAGATAATGGGGAGGGGACAGGGTGGAACTATGGCTACACCTTC
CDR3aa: CASSQDNGEGTGWNYGYTF

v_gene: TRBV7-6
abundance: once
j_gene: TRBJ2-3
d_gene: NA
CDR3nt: TGTGCCAGCAGCCCCACCCCCGGGACTTCAAACACAGATACGCAGTATTTT
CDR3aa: CASSPTPGTSNTDTQYF

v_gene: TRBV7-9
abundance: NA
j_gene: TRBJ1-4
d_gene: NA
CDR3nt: TGTGCCAGCAGCTTAGCAGGGGTTTTTGAAAAACTGTTTTTT
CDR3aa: CASSLAGVFEKLFF

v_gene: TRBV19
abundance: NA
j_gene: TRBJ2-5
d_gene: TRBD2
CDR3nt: TGTGCCAGTAGTGTGGGACTAGCCAATTTAGAGACCCAGTACTTC
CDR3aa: CASSVGLANLETQYF

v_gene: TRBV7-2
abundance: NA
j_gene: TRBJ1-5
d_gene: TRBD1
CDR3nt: TGTGCCAGCAGCTTACTCGGGACAGTCAATCAGCCCCAGCATTTT
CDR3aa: CASSLLGTVNQPQHF

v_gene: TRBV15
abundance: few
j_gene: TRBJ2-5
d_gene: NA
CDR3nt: TGTGCCACCAGCAGAGATGGGGCGGAGCAAGAGACCCAGTACTTC
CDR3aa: CATSRDGAEQETQYF